These T cell receptor beta chains were read from a single sample in a study of blood T cell repertoires in COVID-19. Measured with immunoSEQ multiplex PCR; TCRdb has only the in-frame clones, and not every one. This table holds 270,000 or so clones, around 89% found once. The sequenced sample was PBMCs or T cells enriched from blood (not recorded which). The receptors shown here come from a young woman with acute COVID-19. Both conserved end residues are part of each CDR3. The order of the fields is D gene, V gene, J gene, clone size, CDR3 protein, CDR3 DNA. The D gene is left open where the match is weak. For some rows the clone size is stated as once, few or many, or as a class when expanded; others skip it.

TRBD2	TRBV7-6	TRBJ2-1	-	CASSSLIIAGPYNEQFF	TGTGCCAGCAGCTCTCTCATAATAGCGGGACCATACAATGAGCAGTTCTTC
-	TRBV27	TRBJ2-5	-	CASSLSLLTQETQYF	TGTGCCAGCAGTTTATCGCTACTTACCCAAGAGACCCAGTACTTC
-	TRBV18	TRBJ1-5	-	CASSPDTYNQPQHF	TGTGCCAGCTCACCGGACACCTACAATCAGCCCCAGCATTTT
-	TRBV6-2/TRBV6-3	TRBJ2-7	-	CASSYSMGSYSYEQYF	TGTGCCAGCAGTTACTCGATGGGCAGCTACTCCTACGAGCAGTACTTC
-	TRBV11-3	TRBJ2-7	-	CASSQEAGEQYF	TGTGCCAGCAGTCAGGAGGCGGGCGAGCAGTACTTC
-	TRBV14	TRBJ2-3	-	CASSQLDTQYF	TGTGCCAGCAGCCAACTAGATACGCAGTATTTT
TRBD2	TRBV5-4	TRBJ2-1	-	CASSSGSGRSYNEQFF	TGTGCCAGCAGCAGCGGTAGCGGGAGGTCCTACAATGAGCAGTTCTTC
-	TRBV24-1	TRBJ2-1	few	CATSDLDSPEQFF	TGTGCCACCAGTGACCTCGACAGTCCCGAGCAGTTCTTC
TRBD1	TRBV3-1/TRBV3-2	TRBJ1-6	-	CASSQDLGQGAPGRNSPLHF	TGTGCCAGCAGCCAAGATCTAGGACAGGGGGCTCCGGGGAGGAATTCACCCCTCCACTTT
-	TRBV18	TRBJ2-7	-	CASSVGTPAYEQYF	TGTGCCAGCTCAGTCGGGACTCCCGCCTACGAGCAGTACTTC
-	TRBV7-9	TRBJ2-3	-	CASSQIPPGGASGTDTQYF	TGTGCCAGCAGCCAGATCCCCCCTGGGGGTGCTAGCGGCACAGATACGCAGTATTTT
TRBD1	TRBV7-9	TRBJ2-7	-	CASSSRQGAAEQYF	TGTGCCAGCAGCTCCAGACAGGGGGCGGCCGAGCAGTACTTC
-	TRBV28	TRBJ2-1	-	CASNRRGSAESSYNEQFF	TGTGCCAGCAATAGACGGGGTTCAGCGGAGAGCTCCTACAATGAGCAGTTCTTC
-	TRBV5-5	TRBJ2-1	-	CASSLTAYNEQFF	TGTGCCAGCAGCCTGACAGCCTACAATGAGCAGTTCTTC
TRBD2	TRBV10-2	TRBJ2-1	-	CASSEGTSSSGEQFF	TGCGCCAGCAGTGAGGGGACTAGTTCTTCAGGTGAGCAGTTCTTC
TRBD2	TRBV28	TRBJ2-3	-	CASSSSGSGKDTQYF	TGTGCCAGCAGTTCCAGCGGGAGTGGGAAAGATACGCAGTATTTT
-	TRBV2	TRBJ1-5	once	CASKRTANQPQHF	TGTGCCAGCAAAAGGACAGCTAATCAGCCCCAGCATTTT
TRBD1	TRBV28	TRBJ1-4	-	CASSLGTGLNEKLFF	TGTGCCAGCAGTCTAGGGACAGGGTTGAATGAAAAACTGTTTTTT
-	TRBV28	TRBJ2-3	-	CASTRGLSSDTQYF	TGTGCCAGCACCCGGGGACTGAGCTCAGATACGCAGTATTTT
-	TRBV28	TRBJ1-2	-	CASSISGFGGASYTF	TGTGCCAGCAGTATCTCTGGGTTCGGGGGGGCGAGCTACACCTTC
-	TRBV9	TRBJ1-1	-	CASSVGNRLNTEAFF	TGTGCCAGCAGCGTAGGGAACAGATTGAACACTGAAGCTTTCTTT
-	TRBV7-9	TRBJ2-1	-	CASSLGLFIHNEQFF	TGTGCCAGCAGCCTGGGACTGTTCATCCACAATGAGCAGTTCTTC
-	TRBV6-6	TRBJ1-5	-	CASSYSLGGSNQPQHF	TGTGCCAGCAGTTACTCGTTAGGAGGTTCCAATCAGCCCCAGCATTTT
TRBD2	TRBV7-9	TRBJ2-2	-	CASRSEAGLGELFF	TGTGCCAGCAGATCCGAAGCGGGACTCGGGGAGCTGTTTTTT
-	TRBV9	TRBJ2-3	once	CASSVWGGTDTQYF	TGTGCCAGCAGTGTCTGGGGGGGCACAGATACGCAGTATTTT
-	TRBV19	TRBJ1-4	-	CASSKLFFRGSNEKLFF	TGTGCCAGTAGTAAGCTTTTTTTTCGGGGATCTAACGAAAAACTGTTTTTT
-	TRBV19	TRBJ2-3	-	CASSIIHSFTDTQYF	TGTGCCAGTAGTATAATCCACAGCTTCACAGATACGCAGTATTTT
-	TRBV9	TRBJ1-4	-	CASSRGGEREKLFF	TGTGCCAGCAGCCGCGGGGGGGAGCGCGAAAAACTGTTTTTT
-	TRBV28	TRBJ1-4	once	CASSLWTAATNEKLFF	TGTGCCAGCAGTCTTTGGACAGCCGCAACTAATGAAAAACTGTTTTTT
TRBD1	TRBV3-1/TRBV3-2	TRBJ2-7	-	CASSLGDRRAYEQYF	TGTGCCAGCAGCCTGGGGGACAGGAGAGCCTACGAGCAGTACTTC
-	TRBV7-9	TRBJ2-7	-	CASSLGGGGASSYEQYF	TGTGCCAGCAGCCTCGGGGGTGGCGGAGCCAGCTCCTACGAGCAGTACTTC
TRBD2	TRBV18	TRBJ2-3	-	CASSPGTSGPRDTQYF	TGTGCCAGCTCACCCGGGACTAGCGGGCCCAGGGATACGCAGTATTTT
-	TRBV12-3/TRBV12-4	TRBJ2-1	once	CASTAYNEQFF	TGTGCCAGCACCGCCTACAATGAGCAGTTCTTC
TRBD1	TRBV5-6	TRBJ1-2	-	CASSWRLQGADYGYTF	TGTGCCAGCAGCTGGCGCCTACAGGGGGCAGACTATGGCTACACCTTC
TRBD1	TRBV27	TRBJ2-7	-	CASSLLQGADSYEQYF	TGTGCCAGCAGTTTACTACAGGGGGCGGACTCCTACGAGCAGTACTTC
-	TRBV27	TRBJ1-5	-	CASRRGGSSNQPQHF	TGTGCCAGCCGGAGGGGGGGCTCAAGCAATCAGCCCCAGCATTTT
TRBD1	TRBV9	TRBJ2-1	-	CASSPYGTGDYNEQFF	TGTGCCAGCAGCCCTTACGGGACAGGGGACTACAATGAGCAGTTCTTC
-	TRBV5-1	TRBJ2-1	few	CASSLVDLGARYYNEQFF	TGCGCCAGCAGCTTGGTGGATCTTGGGGCTAGGTACTACAATGAGCAGTTCTTC
TRBD2	TRBV27	TRBJ2-3	-	CASNWVAGGTDTQYF	TGTGCCAGCAATTGGGTAGCGGGAGGCACAGATACGCAGTATTTT
-	TRBV7-2	TRBJ2-2	-	CASSSNPTGELFF	TGTGCCAGCAGCTCAAATCCCACCGGGGAGCTGTTTTTT
-	TRBV5-4	TRBJ1-5	-	CASSLDAGINQPQHF	TGTGCCAGCAGCTTGGACGCAGGGATCAATCAGCCCCAGCATTTT
-	TRBV4-1	TRBJ2-7	once	CASSQGSAYEQYF	TGCGCCAGCAGCCAAGGATCGGCCTACGAGCAGTACTTC
-	TRBV13	TRBJ1-2	-	CASSFRGINYGYTF	TGTGCCAGCAGCTTTAGGGGGATCAACTATGGCTACACCTTC
-	TRBV10-3	TRBJ1-3	-	CAINDPTVRPLGNTIYF	TGTGCCATCAACGACCCGACAGTACGCCCCCTTGGAAACACCATATATTTT
TRBD2	TRBV11-3	TRBJ2-3	-	CASSSGRATDTQYF	TGTGCCAGCAGTAGCGGGAGAGCCACAGATACGCAGTATTTT
TRBD2	TRBV5-8	TRBJ2-1	-	CASSQIRLAYNEQFF	TGTGCCAGCAGCCAAATCAGACTAGCGTACAATGAGCAGTTCTTC
TRBD1	TRBV28	TRBJ1-2	-	CASSSTGWGGYGYTF	TGTGCCAGCAGTTCGACAGGGTGGGGAGGCTATGGCTACACCTTC
TRBD2	TRBV14	TRBJ2-2	-	CASSLGTSGRSNTGELFF	TGTGCCAGCAGCCTAGGGACTAGCGGGAGAAGCAACACCGGGGAGCTGTTTTTT
TRBD2	TRBV27	TRBJ2-1	-	CASSWIPSGRSYNEQFF	TGTGCCAGCAGTTGGATCCCCAGCGGGAGAAGCTACAATGAGCAGTTCTTC
TRBD1	TRBV10-3	TRBJ2-1	-	CAISGLLGQGAFEQFF	TGTGCCATCAGTGGACTACTGGGACAGGGGGCTTTTGAGCAGTTCTTC
TRBD1	TRBV24-1	TRBJ1-1	-	CAREDRLEEAFF	TGTGCCAGAGAGGACAGGTTGGAGGAAGCTTTCTTT
-	TRBV25-1	TRBJ2-7	-	CASRPTRGEQYF	TGTGCCAGCAGACCGACCCGGGGCGAGCAGTACTTC
TRBD1	TRBV28	TRBJ2-7	-	CASRPGTDYEQYF	TGTGCCAGCAGACCCGGGACAGATTACGAGCAGTACTTC